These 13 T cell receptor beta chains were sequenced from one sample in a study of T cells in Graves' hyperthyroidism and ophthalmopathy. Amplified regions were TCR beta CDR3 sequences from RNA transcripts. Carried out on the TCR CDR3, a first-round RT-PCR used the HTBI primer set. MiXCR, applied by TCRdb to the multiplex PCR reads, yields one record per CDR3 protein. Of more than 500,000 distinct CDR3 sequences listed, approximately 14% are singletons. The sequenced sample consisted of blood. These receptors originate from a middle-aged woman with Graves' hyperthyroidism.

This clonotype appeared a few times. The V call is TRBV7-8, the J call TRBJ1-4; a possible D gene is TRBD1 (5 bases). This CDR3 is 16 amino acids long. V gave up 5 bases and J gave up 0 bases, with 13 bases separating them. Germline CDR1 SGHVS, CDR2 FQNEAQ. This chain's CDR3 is CASSPVTGATNEKLFF. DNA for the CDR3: TGTGCCAGCAGCCCCGTCACAGGAGCAACTAATGAAAAACTGTTTTTT.

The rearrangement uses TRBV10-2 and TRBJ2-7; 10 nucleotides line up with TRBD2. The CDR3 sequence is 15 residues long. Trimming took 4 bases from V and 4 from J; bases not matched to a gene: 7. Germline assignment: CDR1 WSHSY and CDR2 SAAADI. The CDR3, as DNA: TGCGCCAGCAGTGGAATTAGAGCGGGAGGGTACGAGCAGTACTTC. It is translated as CASSGIRAGGYEQYF.

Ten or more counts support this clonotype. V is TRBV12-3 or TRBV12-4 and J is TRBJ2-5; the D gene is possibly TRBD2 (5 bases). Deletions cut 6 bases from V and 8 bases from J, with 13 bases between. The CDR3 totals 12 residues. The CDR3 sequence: CASSLARETQYF. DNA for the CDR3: TGTGCCAGCAGCCTAGCCAGAGAAACCCAGTACTTC.

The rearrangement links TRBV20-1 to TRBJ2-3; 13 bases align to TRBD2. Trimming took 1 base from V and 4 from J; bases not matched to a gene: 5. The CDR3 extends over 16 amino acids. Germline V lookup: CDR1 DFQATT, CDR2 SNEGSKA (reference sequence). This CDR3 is CSARGWTSGSPDTQYF. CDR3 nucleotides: TGCAGTGCTAGAGGATGGACTAGCGGGAGCCCAGATACGCAGTATTTT.

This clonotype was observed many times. CDR3 DNA sequence: TGTGCCAGCAGTTACGCGGGAGGCACAGATACGCAGTATTTT. This translates into CASSYAGGTDTQYF. The gene calls are TRBV6-5 and TRBJ2-3, with 7 positions matching TRBD2. The CDR3 has 14 amino acids. Trimming took 2 bases from V and 1 from J; bases not matched to a gene: 0. CDR1 and CDR2 (germline): MNHEY, SVGAGI.

As DNA, the CDR3 is TGCAGTGCTAGAGATTCGGGGGGTAGCTCCTACGAGCAGTACTTC. It translates to CSARDSGGSSYEQYF. This rearrangement joins TRBV20-1 to TRBJ2-7, with 7 nucleotides matching TRBD2. The CDR3 runs to 15 residues. CDR1 DFQATT and CDR2 SNEGSKA come from the germline V gene (reference sequence). The junction had 5 bases not matched to a gene; V was cut back by 0 bases and J by 0 bases.

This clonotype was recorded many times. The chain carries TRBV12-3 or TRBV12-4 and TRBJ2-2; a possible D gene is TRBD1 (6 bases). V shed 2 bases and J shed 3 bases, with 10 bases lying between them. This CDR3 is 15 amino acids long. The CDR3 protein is CASSLSTGYTGELFF. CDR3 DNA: TGTGCCAGCAGTTTATCTACAGGGTACACCGGGGAGCTGTTTTTT.

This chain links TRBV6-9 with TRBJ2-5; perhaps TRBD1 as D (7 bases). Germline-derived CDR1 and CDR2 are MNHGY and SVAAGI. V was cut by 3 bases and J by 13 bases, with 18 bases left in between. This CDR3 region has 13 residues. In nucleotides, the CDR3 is TGTGCCAGCAGTTACTCTAAACAGGGGAGGTTGTACTTC. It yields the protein CASSYSKQGRLYF.

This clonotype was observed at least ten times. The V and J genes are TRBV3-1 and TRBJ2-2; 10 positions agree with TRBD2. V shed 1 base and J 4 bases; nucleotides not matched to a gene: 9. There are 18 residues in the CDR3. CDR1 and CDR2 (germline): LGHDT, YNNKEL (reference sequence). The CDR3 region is CASSQGRGLAVFTGELFF. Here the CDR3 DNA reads TGTGCCAGCAGCCAAGGACGAGGACTAGCGGTTTTCACCGGGGAGCTGTTTTTT.

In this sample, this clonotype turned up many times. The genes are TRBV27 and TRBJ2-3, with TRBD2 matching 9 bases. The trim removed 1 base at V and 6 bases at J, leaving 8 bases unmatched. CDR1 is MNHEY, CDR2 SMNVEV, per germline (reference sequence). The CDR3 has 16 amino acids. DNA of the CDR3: TGTGCCAGCAGTTTATATGGGGCTAGCGGGGTGGATACGCAGTATTTT. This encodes CASSLYGASGVDTQYF.

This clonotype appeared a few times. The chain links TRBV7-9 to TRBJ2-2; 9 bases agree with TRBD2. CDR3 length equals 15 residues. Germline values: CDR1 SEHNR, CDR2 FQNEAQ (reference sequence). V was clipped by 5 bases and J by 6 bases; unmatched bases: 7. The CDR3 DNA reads TGTGCCAGCAGCCTTAGCGGGAGTTATTCCGGGGAGCTGTTTTTT. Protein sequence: CASSLSGSYSGELFF.

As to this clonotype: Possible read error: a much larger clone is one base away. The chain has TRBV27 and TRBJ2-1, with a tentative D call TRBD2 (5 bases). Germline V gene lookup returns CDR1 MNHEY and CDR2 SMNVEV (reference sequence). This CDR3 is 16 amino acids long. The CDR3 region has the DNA TGTGCCAGCGCAAACCAACTCGGGATATCCCACAATGAGCAGCTCTTC. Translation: CASANQLGISHNEQLF.

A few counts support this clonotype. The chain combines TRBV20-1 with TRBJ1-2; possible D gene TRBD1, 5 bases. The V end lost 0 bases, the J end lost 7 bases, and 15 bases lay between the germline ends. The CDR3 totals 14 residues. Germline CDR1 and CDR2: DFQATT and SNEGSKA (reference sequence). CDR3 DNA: TGCAGTGCTAGAGAAGCTGGGGGACGACGTGGCTACACCTTC. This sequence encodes CSAREAGGRRGYTF.